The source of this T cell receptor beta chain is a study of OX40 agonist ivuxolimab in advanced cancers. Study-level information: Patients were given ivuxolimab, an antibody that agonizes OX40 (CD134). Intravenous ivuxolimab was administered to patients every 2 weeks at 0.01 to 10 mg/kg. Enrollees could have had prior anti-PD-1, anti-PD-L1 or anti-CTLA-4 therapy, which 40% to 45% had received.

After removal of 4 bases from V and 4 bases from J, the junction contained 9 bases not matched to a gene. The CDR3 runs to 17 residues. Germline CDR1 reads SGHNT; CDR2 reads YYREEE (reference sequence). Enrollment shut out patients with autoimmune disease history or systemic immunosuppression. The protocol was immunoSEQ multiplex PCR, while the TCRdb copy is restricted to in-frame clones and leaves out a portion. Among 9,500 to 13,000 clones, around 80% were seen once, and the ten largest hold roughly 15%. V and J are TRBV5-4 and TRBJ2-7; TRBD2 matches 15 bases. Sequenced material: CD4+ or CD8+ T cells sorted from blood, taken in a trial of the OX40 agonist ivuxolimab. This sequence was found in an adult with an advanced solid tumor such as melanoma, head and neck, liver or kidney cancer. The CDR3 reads CASSIGLAGGLGYEQYF. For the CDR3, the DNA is TGTGCCAGCAGCATCGGACTAGCGGGGGGGCTTGGATACGAGCAGTACTTC.